What follows is one T cell receptor (beta chain) and its context. Profiling relied on immunoSEQ multiplex PCR, and the TCRdb table lists in-frame clones only, not all of them. The sample lists 75,000 to 100,000 clones; 90% to 97% were seen once. The record originates from a study of technical replicates of blood from a few donors. V was pared by 5 bases and J by 0 bases, with 13 bases of the junction left unmatched. Looked up from germline, CDR1 is SGHRS and CDR2 is YFSETQ. This CDR3 spans 17 amino acids. The receptor's source is a human donor in good health. J is TRBJ2-7 and V is TRBV5-1; TRBD2 matches 8 bases. The specimen sequenced was T cells isolated from PBMCs. The DNA of the CDR3 is TGCGCCAGCAGTTTCAGGGGACCGCGGGAGGCCTCCTACGAGCAGTACTTC. Protein sequence: CASSFRGPREASYEQYF.